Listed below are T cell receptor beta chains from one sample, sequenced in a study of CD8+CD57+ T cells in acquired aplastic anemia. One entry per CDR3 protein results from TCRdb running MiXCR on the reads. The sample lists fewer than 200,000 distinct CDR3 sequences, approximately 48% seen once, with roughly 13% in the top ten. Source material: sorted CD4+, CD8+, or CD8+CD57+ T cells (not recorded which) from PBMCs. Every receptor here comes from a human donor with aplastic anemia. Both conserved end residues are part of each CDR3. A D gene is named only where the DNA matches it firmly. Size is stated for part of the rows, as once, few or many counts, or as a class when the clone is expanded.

cdr3_aa: CASSFRRDSRGYTF
cdr3_nt: TGTGCCAGCAGCTTCCGTCGGGACAGTAGGGGCTACACCTTC
clone_size: NA
cdr3_length: 14
d_call: TRBD1
v_call: TRBV7-2
j_call: TRBJ1-2

cdr3_aa: CATSPNGGTNYGYTF
cdr3_nt: TGTGCCACCAGCCCTAATGGGGGTACTAACTATGGCTACACCTTC
clone_size: few
cdr3_length: 15
d_call: NA
v_call: TRBV15
j_call: TRBJ1-2

cdr3_aa: CASSLGDNSPLHF
cdr3_nt: TGTGCCAGCAGCTTGGGGGATAATTCACCCCTCCACTTT
clone_size: NA
cdr3_length: 13
d_call: NA
v_call: TRBV7-2
j_call: TRBJ1-6

cdr3_aa: CASSGTGEYTEAFF
cdr3_nt: TGCGCCAGCAGTGGCACTGGAGAGTACACTGAAGCTTTCTTT
clone_size: NA
cdr3_length: 14
d_call: NA
v_call: TRBV10-2
j_call: TRBJ1-1

cdr3_aa: CASTTRMAEAFF
cdr3_nt: TGTGCCAGCACCACACGGATGGCTGAAGCTTTCTTT
clone_size: few
cdr3_length: 12
d_call: NA
v_call: TRBV5-6
j_call: TRBJ1-1

cdr3_aa: CASQRDRGQGEQYF
cdr3_nt: TGCGCCAGCCAGAGGGACAGGGGGCAGGGCGAGCAGTACTTC
clone_size: many
cdr3_length: 14
d_call: TRBD1
v_call: TRBV10-1
j_call: TRBJ2-7

cdr3_aa: CASSFSSLRGRYGYTF
cdr3_nt: TGTGCCAGCAGTTTCTCCTCCCTCAGGGGGCGGTATGGCTACACCTTC
clone_size: many
cdr3_length: 16
d_call: TRBD1
v_call: TRBV12-3/TRBV12-4
j_call: TRBJ1-2

cdr3_aa: CASTPGGELFF
cdr3_nt: TGTGCCAGCACCCCGGGCGGGGAGCTGTTTTTT
clone_size: NA
cdr3_length: 11
d_call: NA
v_call: TRBV18
j_call: TRBJ2-2

cdr3_aa: CASSGSGRTYEQYF
cdr3_nt: TGCGCCAGCAGCGGCAGCGGGAGAACCTACGAGCAGTACTTC
clone_size: few
cdr3_length: 14
d_call: TRBD2
v_call: TRBV5-1
j_call: TRBJ2-7

cdr3_aa: CASSPGQRNSPLHF
cdr3_nt: TGTGCCAGCAGCCCGGGGCAACGCAATTCACCCCTCCACTTT
clone_size: many
cdr3_length: 14
d_call: NA
v_call: TRBV11-2
j_call: TRBJ1-6

cdr3_aa: CASSKGDTMTYEQYF
cdr3_nt: TGTGCCAGTAGTAAGGGGGACACGATGACCTACGAGCAGTACTTC
clone_size: NA
cdr3_length: 15
d_call: NA
v_call: TRBV19
j_call: TRBJ2-7

cdr3_aa: CASSPGQGGPPLHF
cdr3_nt: TGTGCCAGCAGCCCCGGACAGGGCGGGCCACCCCTCCACTTT
clone_size: many
cdr3_length: 14
d_call: TRBD1
v_call: TRBV2
j_call: TRBJ1-6

cdr3_aa: CASSRDEQPQHF
cdr3_nt: TGTGCCTCCTCGAGGGATGAGCAGCCCCAGCATTTT
clone_size: NA
cdr3_length: 12
d_call: NA
v_call: TRBV28
j_call: TRBJ1-5

cdr3_aa: CATSRVEDREIYNEQFF
cdr3_nt: TGTGCCACCAGCAGAGTTGAGGACAGGGAGATCTACAATGAGCAGTTCTTC
clone_size: many
cdr3_length: 17
d_call: TRBD1
v_call: TRBV15
j_call: TRBJ2-1